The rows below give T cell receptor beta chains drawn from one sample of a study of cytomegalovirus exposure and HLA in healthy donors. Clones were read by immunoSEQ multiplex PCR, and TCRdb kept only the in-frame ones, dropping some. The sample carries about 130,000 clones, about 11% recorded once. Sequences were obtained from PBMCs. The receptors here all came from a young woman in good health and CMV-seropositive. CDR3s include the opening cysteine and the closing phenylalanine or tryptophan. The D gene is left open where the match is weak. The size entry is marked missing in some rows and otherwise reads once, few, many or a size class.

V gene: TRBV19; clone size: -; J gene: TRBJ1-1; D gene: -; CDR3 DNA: TGTGCCAGTAGTATCGGACAGAACACTGAAGCTTTCTTT; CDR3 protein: CASSIGQNTEAFF
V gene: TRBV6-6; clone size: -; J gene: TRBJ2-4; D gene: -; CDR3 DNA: TGTGCCAGCAGTTGGCAGGAAGCCAAAAACATTCAGTACTTC; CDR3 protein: CASSWQEAKNIQYF
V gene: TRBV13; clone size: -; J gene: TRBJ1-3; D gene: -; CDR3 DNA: TGTGCCAGCAGCTTATGGCACTCTGGAAACACCATATATTTT; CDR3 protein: CASSLWHSGNTIYF
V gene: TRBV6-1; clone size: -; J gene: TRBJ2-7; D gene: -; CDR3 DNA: TGTGCCAGCAGTGGACACCCCGACGGCTCCTACGAGCAGTACTTC; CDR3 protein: CASSGHPDGSYEQYF
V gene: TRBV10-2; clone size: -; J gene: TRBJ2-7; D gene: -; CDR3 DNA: TGCGCCAGCAGTGAGGGTACTATCTACGAGCAGTACTTC; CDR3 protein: CASSEGTIYEQYF
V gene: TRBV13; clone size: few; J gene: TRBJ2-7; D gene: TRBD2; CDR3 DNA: TGTGCCAGCAGCTCTCCGGGGGTAGCGGGGGCCTACGAGCAGTACTTC; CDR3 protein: CASSSPGVAGAYEQYF
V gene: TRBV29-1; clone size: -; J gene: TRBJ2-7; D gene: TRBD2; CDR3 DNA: TGCAGCGTTGATGGACTAGCGGGCCTCTACGAGCAGTACTTC; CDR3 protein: CSVDGLAGLYEQYF
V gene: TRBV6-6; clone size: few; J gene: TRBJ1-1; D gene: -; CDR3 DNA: -; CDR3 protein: CATVGTGAGDTEAFF
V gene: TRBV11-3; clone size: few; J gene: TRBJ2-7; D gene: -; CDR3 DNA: TGTGCCAGCATCATACCAGACCATATTAGCCGTCGTTTCGAGCAGTACTTC; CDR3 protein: CASIIPDHISRRFEQYF
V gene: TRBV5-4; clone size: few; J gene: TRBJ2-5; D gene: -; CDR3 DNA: TGTGCCAGCAGCCAAAGGGACTTTAAAGAGACCCAGTACTTC; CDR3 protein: CASSQRDFKETQYF
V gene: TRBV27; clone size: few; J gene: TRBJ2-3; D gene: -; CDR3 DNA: TGTGCCAGCAGCTCCCTGTCCTCAGCAGATACGCAGTATTTT; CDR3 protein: CASSSLSSADTQYF
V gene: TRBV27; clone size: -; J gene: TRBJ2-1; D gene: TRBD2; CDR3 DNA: TGTGCCAGCAGTTTACCCACTAGCGGGAGGGACAATGAGCAGTTCTTC; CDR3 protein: CASSLPTSGRDNEQFF
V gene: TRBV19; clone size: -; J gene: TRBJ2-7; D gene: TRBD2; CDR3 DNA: TGTGCCAGTAGCTGGGGACTAGCGGGTCACGGGCAGTACTTC; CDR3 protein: CASSWGLAGHGQYF
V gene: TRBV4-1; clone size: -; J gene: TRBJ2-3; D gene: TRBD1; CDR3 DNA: TGCGCCAGCAGATATACACAGGGGGGTTTCACAGATACGCAGTATTTT; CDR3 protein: CASRYTQGGFTDTQYF
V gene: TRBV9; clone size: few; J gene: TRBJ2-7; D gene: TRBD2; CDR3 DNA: TGTGCCAGCAGCCCCTACGCATCTAGCGGGAAGTACGAGCAGTACTTC; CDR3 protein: CASSPYASSGKYEQYF